This TCR beta chain was sequenced during a study of T cells in Graves' hyperthyroidism and ophthalmopathy. A Clinical Activity Score of at least 3, a NOSPECS grade of at least 4 and a duration under 3 months were recorded in the ophthalmopathy patients. Extraction of PBMCs used about 9.2 ml of fresh peripheral blood. TCR beta CDR3 sequences were amplified from RNA transcripts. The HTBI primer set drove a first-round RT-PCR of the TCR CDR3. TCRdb reprocessed the multiplex PCR reads with MiXCR, giving one entry per CDR3 protein. The table records a few hundred thousand distinct CDR3 sequences, around 18% of them present only once. General study findings and limits: Blood held most thyroid clonotypes expanded above 0.001 frequency. Classification by a 13 V-J model distinguished ophthalmopathy from stable hyperthyroidism.

With respect to this clonotype: What it binds is not known.

This TCR was recovered from a woman between 40 and 50 years old with Graves' ophthalmopathy. The material sequenced was blood.

CDR3 amino acids: CASSRDRDHEQYF. As DNA, the CDR3 is TGTGCCAGCAGTCGAGACAGGGACCACGAGCAGTACTTC. The V call is TRBV6-1, the J call TRBJ2-7; 7 bases are a match to TRBD1. The CDR3 extends over 13 amino acids. CDR1 MNHNS and CDR2 SASEGT come from the germline V gene. J was trimmed by 5 bases and V by 5 bases; bases with no gene match: 6.